A single sample is the source of the 19 T cell receptor beta chains below, sequenced in a study of CD8 T cells in Susac syndrome. RNA amounts of roughly 0.5 to 1 ug underwent reverse transcription with random hexamers. TCRdb reanalysed the immunoSEQ multiplex PCR reads using MiXCR and keeps one entry per CDR3 protein. The sample contains around 120,000 distinct CDR3 sequences, less than 95% of which appear only once. Sequenced sample: CD4+ T cells from PBMCs. These receptor sequences come from a human donor with multiple sclerosis.

The CDR3 sequence: CAWSVQGARDTQYF. The CDR3 DNA sequence: TGTGCCTGGAGTGTACAGGGGGCGCGGGATACGCAGTATTTT. The chain combines TRBV30 with TRBJ2-3; 9 bases agree with TRBD1. The CDR3 is 14 amino acids. J was trimmed by 6 bases and V by 0 bases; bases with no gene match: 4. Germline V gene data show CDR1 as GTSNPN and CDR2 as SVGIG (reference sequence).

This rearrangement joins TRBV7-2 to TRBJ2-2; 8 positions agree with TRBD2. Germline values: CDR1 SGHTA, CDR2 FQGNSA. The CDR3 covers 16 residues. Trimming cost V 5 bases and J 4 bases; bases outside gene matches: 9. CDR3 protein: CASSQRLARATGELFF. For the CDR3, the DNA is TGTGCCAGCAGCCAACGACTAGCGAGGGCCACCGGGGAGCTGTTTTTT.

This rearrangement joins TRBV30 to TRBJ2-5; 7 bases align to TRBD2. Per the germline V gene, CDR1 is GTSNPN and CDR2 is SVGIG (reference sequence). The CDR3 is 12 residues long. The trim removed 5 bases at V and 4 bases at J, leaving 4 bases unmatched. CDR3 coding DNA: TGTGCCTGGGCGGCGGGGGTAGAGACCCAGTACTTC. This codes for CAWAAGVETQYF.

The chain is built from TRBV5-1 and TRBJ2-1, with TRBD2 identical over 10 bases. V was clipped by 0 bases and J by 5 bases; unmatched bases: 5. The CDR3 is made up of 16 amino acids. Germline CDR1 reads SGHRS; CDR2 reads YFSETQ. Written as DNA, the CDR3 is TGCGCCAGCAGCTTGGCTAGGACTAGCGGTAACAATGAGCAGTTCTTC. This translates into CASSLARTSGNNEQFF. Complete variable domain (other parts from reference TRBV5-1 and TRBJ2-1): KAGVTQTPRYLIKTRGQQVTLSCSPISGHRSVSWYQQTPGQGLQFLFEYFSETQRNKGNFPGRFSGRQFSNSRSEMNVSTLELGDSALYLCASSLARTSGNNEQFFGPGTRLTVL.

This chain uses TRBV20-1 with TRBJ1-1; no clear D. This CDR3 spans 10 amino acids. Germline CDR1 and CDR2: DFQATT and SNEGSKA (reference sequence). Trimming cost V 3 bases and J 7 bases, with 6 bases left between them. The CDR3 region is CSARDREAFF. The CDR3 region has the DNA TGCAGTGCTAGGGACCGTGAAGCTTTCTTT.

This rearrangement joins TRBV6-2 or TRBV6-3 to TRBJ2-5; 8 nucleotides align to TRBD2. This CDR3 region has 15 residues. J gave up 5 bases and V 2 bases, and 7 bases lay outside the gene matches. CDR1 is MNHEY and CDR2 is SVGEGT in the germline V gene. The CDR3 sequence: CASSYGAGDEETQYF. In nucleotides, the CDR3 is TGTGCCAGCAGTTACGGAGCGGGGGACGAGGAGACCCAGTACTTC.

The chain links TRBV28 to TRBJ2-7; D is undetermined. The CDR3 spans 12 residues. Trimming stripped 1 base from V and 7 bases from J, with 8 bases between. Germline-derived CDR1 and CDR2 are MDHEN and SYDVKM. Here the CDR3 DNA reads TGTGCCAGCAGTTTATTCCAAGGAGAGCAGTACTTC. Its translation: CASSLFQGEQYF.

The J gene is TRBJ2-7, the V gene TRBV6-2 or TRBV6-3; 7 bases align to TRBD2. CDR1 is MNHEY and CDR2 is SVGEGT in the germline V gene. The CDR3 has 14 residues. V shed 8 bases and J 0 bases; nucleotides not matched to a gene: 7. The CDR3 loop reads CASGLGGSSYEQYF. The CDR3 nucleotides read TGTGCCAGCGGCTTGGGGGGGAGCTCCTACGAGCAGTACTTC.

The V call is TRBV15, the J call TRBJ1-1; 7 bases align to TRBD1. V lost 5 bases, J lost 5 bases, and 14 bases stayed unmatched. The CDR3 runs 16 residues. Germline CDR1 is LNHNV and CDR2 is YYDKDF (reference sequence). CDR3 sequence (DNA): TGTGCCACCAGCCCTTCCCCGACAGGGACTTTTACTGAAGCTTTCTTT. Translation gives CATSPSPTGTFTEAFF.

The rearrangement uses TRBV5-4 and TRBJ1-1; 10 bases align to TRBD1. The CDR3 consists of 16 residues. Germline CDR1 is SGHNT and CDR2 is YYREEE (reference sequence). The ends lost 4 bases at V and 0 bases at J; junction bases unmatched: 6. Written as DNA, the CDR3 is TGTGCCAGCAGCCTGGAAGGGACAGGGGTGAACACTGAAGCTTTCTTT. Translated: CASSLEGTGVNTEAFF. The variable domain in full, with the rest retrieved from reference TRBV5-4 and TRBJ1-1, is ETGVTQSPTHLIKTRGQQVTLRCSSQSGHNTVSWYQQALGQGPQFIFQYYREEENGRGNFPPRFSGLQFPNYSSELNVNALELDDSALYLCASSLEGTGVNTEAFFGQGTRLTVV.

The chain is built from TRBV5-4 and TRBJ1-1; no firm D call. CDR1 is SGHNT, CDR2 YYREEE, per germline (reference sequence). The CDR3 spans 14 residues. V gave up 2 bases and J gave up 4 bases, with 12 bases separating them. CDR3 in amino acids: CASSFLPTGTEAFF. Here the CDR3 DNA reads TGTGCCAGCAGCTTCCTCCCGACCGGCACTGAAGCTTTCTTT. Combining the CDR3 with reference TRBV5-4 and TRBJ1-1 gives the whole variable domain ETGVTQSPTHLIKTRGQQVTLRCSSQSGHNTVSWYQQALGQGPQFIFQYYREEENGRGNFPPRFSGLQFPNYSSELNVNALELDDSALYLCASSFLPTGTEAFFGQGTRLTVV.

The chain recombines TRBV15 with TRBJ1-1; D is unresolved. CDR3 length: 14 amino acids. Trimming took 0 bases from V and 5 from J, leaving 10 bases between them. Germline V gene lookup returns CDR1 LNHNV and CDR2 YYDKDF (reference sequence). In nucleotides, the CDR3 is TGTGCCACCAGCAGAGATATAAGGGAAACTGAAGCTTTCTTT. Translated: CATSRDIRETEAFF.

The chain carries TRBV7-8 and TRBJ1-2, with D tentatively TRBD1 (5 bases). V dropped 0 bases and J dropped 0 bases, with 5 bases sitting between them. This CDR3 is built from 14 residues. Per the germline V gene, CDR1 is SGHVS and CDR2 is FQNEAQ. The CDR3 reads CASSLAGANYGYTF. The CDR3 nucleotides read TGTGCCAGCAGCTTAGCGGGGGCTAACTATGGCTACACCTTC.

V usage is TRBV5-1 and J usage is TRBJ2-3; D remains unclear. The CDR3 runs to 13 residues. Germline-derived CDR1 and CDR2 are SGHRS and YFSETQ. Trimming removed 0 bases from V and 4 bases from J, with 6 bases in between. The CDR3 sequence is CASSLEVADTQYF. DNA for the CDR3: TGCGCCAGCAGCTTGGAGGTAGCAGATACGCAGTATTTT.

This chain links TRBV10-3 with TRBJ1-1; D is perhaps TRBD1 (6 bases). This CDR3 has 15 amino acids. Germline-derived CDR1 and CDR2 are ENHRY and SYGVKD. Between the trimmed V and J ends, which lost 11 bases and 1 base, there was a span of 20 bases. Here the CDR3 DNA reads TGTGCCGCTATCCGGGACATTCAAGCGAACACTGAAGCTTTCTTT. Its translation: CAAIRDIQANTEAFF.

The chain couples TRBV9 to TRBJ2-4, with D possibly matching TRBD1 (5 bases). Trimming cost V 3 bases and J 12 bases, with 16 bases left between them. The CDR3 sequence is 13 residues long. Germline CDR1 reads SGDLS; CDR2 reads YYNGEE. CDR3 DNA sequence: TGTGCCAGCAGCGCCTCCTGGGATCAGGGTCAGTACTTC. Its translation is CASSASWDQGQYF.

V and J are TRBV4-3 and TRBJ1-2; no clear D gene. The CDR3 consists of 15 residues. Per the germline V gene, CDR1 is LGHNA and CDR2 is YSLEER. Trimming removed 0 bases at V and 3 bases at J, with 11 bases between. The CDR3 here is CASSQEWSADYGYTF. DNA of the CDR3: TGCGCCAGCAGCCAAGAGTGGTCAGCGGACTATGGCTACACCTTC.

This chain joins TRBV29-1 and TRBJ2-7; D gene ambiguous. Germline V lookup: CDR1 SQVTM, CDR2 ANQGSEA. V lost 1 base, J lost 5 bases, and 18 bases lay in between. CDR3 size: 15 residues. CDR3 amino acids: CSVEVRQEEFDEQYF. In DNA form, the CDR3 reads TGCAGCGTTGAAGTTCGGCAGGAAGAGTTCGACGAGCAGTACTTC.

The V and J genes are TRBV3-1 and TRBJ1-5; D may be TRBD1 (6 bases). The CDR3 totals 15 residues. V was pared by 6 bases and J by 2 bases, with 14 bases between. The germline CDR1 and CDR2 sequences are LGHDT and YNNKEL (reference sequence). CDR3 residues: CASSKRAGGNQPQHF. In DNA, the CDR3 is TGTGCCAGCAGTAAAAGAGCAGGGGGCAATCAGCCCCAGCATTTT.